This T cell receptor (beta chain) stems from a study of T-cell memory formation after mild COVID-19. TCRdb itself ran the 5' RACE reads through MiXCR, one entry per CDR3 protein. The table has under 450,000 distinct CDR3 sequences, approximately 15% seen once. The CDR3 has 12 amino acids. In germline, CDR1 is SEHNR, CDR2 FQNEAQ (reference sequence). The trim removed 5 bases at V and 9 bases at J, leaving 6 bases unmatched. Sequencing was performed on PBMCs or a T cell subset sorted from them (not recorded which). The chain combines TRBV7-9 with TRBJ1-2; 7 positions match TRBD1. The TCR originated in a man between 18 and 35 years old who had mild COVID-19 (a few samples of this study predate the infection). Cell type and time point are not known. DNA of the CDR3: TGTGCCAGCAGCGTCCGACAGGGACGCTACACCTTC. Its protein product is CASSVRQGRYTF. The whole variable domain, filled in from reference TRBV7-9 and TRBJ1-2, reads DTGVSQNPRHKITKRGQNVTFRCDPISEHNRLYWYRQTLGQGPEFLTYFQNEAQLEKSRLLSDRFSAERPKGSFSTLEIQRTEQGDSAMYLCASSVRQGRYTFGSGTRLTVV.